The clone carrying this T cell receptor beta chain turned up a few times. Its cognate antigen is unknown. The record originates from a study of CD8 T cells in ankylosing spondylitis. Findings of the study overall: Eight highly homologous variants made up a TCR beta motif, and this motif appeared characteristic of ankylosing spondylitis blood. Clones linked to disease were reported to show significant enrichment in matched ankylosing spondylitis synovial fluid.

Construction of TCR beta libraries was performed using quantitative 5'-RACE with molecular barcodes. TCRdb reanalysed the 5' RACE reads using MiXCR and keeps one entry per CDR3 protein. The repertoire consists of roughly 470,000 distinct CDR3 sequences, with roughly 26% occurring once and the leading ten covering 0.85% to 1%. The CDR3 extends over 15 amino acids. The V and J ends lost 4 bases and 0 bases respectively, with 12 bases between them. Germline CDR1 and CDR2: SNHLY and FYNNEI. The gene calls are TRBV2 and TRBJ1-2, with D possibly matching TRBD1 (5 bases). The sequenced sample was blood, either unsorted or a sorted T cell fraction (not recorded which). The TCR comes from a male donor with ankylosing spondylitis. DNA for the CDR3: TGTGCCAGCAGTGTATGGAGGGGTGCTAACTATGGCTACACCTTC. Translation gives CASSVWRGANYGYTF.